This is a list of T cell receptor beta chains from one sample in a study of OX40 agonist ivuxolimab in advanced cancers. Only in-frame clones appear in the TCRdb table, and some are missing; sequencing was by immunoSEQ multiplex PCR. The data contain some 68,000 clones, roughly nine tenths of them singletons. Sequences were derived from CD4+ or CD8+ T cells sorted from blood, sampled in a trial of the OX40 agonist ivuxolimab. Receptor source: an adult with an advanced solid tumor such as melanoma, head and neck, liver or kidney cancer. Both conserved end residues are part of each CDR3. D genes are given only for firm matches. Clone size appears in some rows only: once, few, many, or a class for an expanded clone.

J gene | D gene | clone size | V gene | CDR3 DNA | CDR3 protein
TRBJ2-3 | TRBD1 | NA | TRBV27 | TGTGCCAGCAGTCGGACAGGGTCGGGGGATACGCAGTATTTT | CASSRTGSGDTQYF
TRBJ1-6 | NA | NA | TRBV28 | TGTGCCAGCACCCCTACGGACAGTTCCTTTTATAATTCACCCCTCCACTTT | CASTPTDSSFYNSPLHF
TRBJ2-5 | NA | NA | TRBV5-1 | TGCGCCAGCAGCGTCGGGGGCCGCCAAGAGACCCAGTACTTC | CASSVGGRQETQYF
TRBJ2-5 | TRBD1 | NA | TRBV6-1 | TGTGCCAGCAGTCGACAGGGGGATGGGGAGACCCAGTACTTC | CASSRQGDGETQYF
TRBJ1-2 | NA | NA | TRBV5-6 | TGTGCCAGCGGCATTACCGATAACTATGGCTACACCTTC | CASGITDNYGYTF
TRBJ1-5 | NA | NA | TRBV4-1 | TGCGCCAGCAGCCAAGATGAACGTCAGCCCCAGCATTTT | CASSQDERQPQHF
TRBJ2-1 | TRBD2 | NA | TRBV29-1 | TGCAGCCGGACTAGCGGGGGGGCAGTAACTGGTGAGCAGTTCTTC | CSRTSGGAVTGEQFF
TRBJ2-1 | TRBD2 | NA | TRBV5-1 | TGCGCCAGCAGCTTCGCGGGGGGGATGTTGGTCTTC | CASSFAGGMLVF
TRBJ1-5 | NA | NA | TRBV18 | TGTGCCAGCTCACCCTACTCAAATCAGCCCCAGCATTTT | CASSPYSNQPQHF
TRBJ2-1 | NA | NA | TRBV5-1 | TGCGCCAGCAGCTTACATTACAATGAGCAGTTCTTC | CASSLHYNEQFF
TRBJ2-5 | NA | NA | TRBV28 | TGTGCCAGCACGGCGGGGGAGACCCAGTACTTC | CASTAGETQYF
TRBJ2-7 | NA | once | TRBV10-2 | TGCGCCAGCAGGGCCGACAGGACCACCTACGAGCAGTACTTC | CASRADRTTYEQYF
TRBJ1-3 | NA | NA | TRBV5-1 | TGCGCCAGCAGCTTGGGTTATCTAGACCCTCGCTCTGGAAACACCATATATTTT | CASSLGYLDPRSGNTIYF
TRBJ1-1 | NA | NA | TRBV29-1 | TGCAGCGTTGAAGATCGGCAGGGTAGTACTGAAGCTTTCTTT | CSVEDRQGSTEAFF
TRBJ1-6 | NA | NA | TRBV15 | TGTGCCACCAGCAGAGGATTGGCAGGGGAGGCCCCTAGGCCTAATTCACCCCTCCACTTT | CATSRGLAGEAPRPNSPLHF
TRBJ1-2 | TRBD1 | NA | TRBV5-1 | TGCGCCAGCAGCAAGCTAGGGACAGGGAATGGCTACACCTTC | CASSKLGTGNGYTF
TRBJ2-2 | NA | NA | TRBV5-1 | TGCGCCAGCAGCTCGTTCCCCTCCGCAACCGGGGAGCTGTTTTTT | CASSSFPSATGELFF
TRBJ2-3 | NA | NA | TRBV9 | TGTGCCAGCAGCTCGGGCGGGACTCACTTCACAGATACGCAGTATTTT | CASSSGGTHFTDTQYF
TRBJ2-3 | TRBD2 | NA | TRBV2 | TGTGCCAGCAGCCGACTAGCGGGAGGAAGTGATACGCAGTATTTT | CASSRLAGGSDTQYF
TRBJ2-1 | TRBD1 | NA | TRBV27 | TGTGCCAGCAGCCCCCTCACAGGGGTCACCTACAATGAGCAGTTCTTC | CASSPLTGVTYNEQFF
TRBJ2-1 | TRBD2 | few | TRBV7-9 | TGTGCCAGCAGCGTCTATAGCGGGGAACCGGGGCAGTTCTTC | CASSVYSGEPGQFF
TRBJ1-2 | NA | NA | TRBV27 | TGTGCCAGCAGGGAAACAGGGATGGGCTATGGCTACACCTTC | CASRETGMGYGYTF
TRBJ2-1 | TRBD2 | NA | TRBV6-6 | TGTGCCAGCAGTTACCTGGCGGGAGTTGGGAATGAGCAGTTCTTC | CASSYLAGVGNEQFF
TRBJ2-2 | TRBD1 | NA | TRBV10-1 | TGCGCCAGCACCCCGACAGGGGGCACCGGGGAGCTGTTTTTT | CASTPTGGTGELFF
TRBJ1-1 | TRBD1 | NA | TRBV5-1 | TGCGCCAGCAGCTTGGGGCTTGGGGGCAGGGGGTACTTGGACACTGAAGCTTTCTTT | CASSLGLGGRGYLDTEAFF
TRBJ2-5 | NA | NA | TRBV4-1 | TGCGCCAGCAGCCGGGGGTCGGGGGAAGAGACCCAGTACTTC | CASSRGSGEETQYF
TRBJ1-4 | NA | NA | TRBV6-5 | TGTGCCAGCAGTTACGGGGATAGACAGTTAGAAAAACTGTTTTTT | CASSYGDRQLEKLFF
TRBJ2-1 | NA | NA | TRBV11-3 | TGTGCCAGCAGCCATACACTGGGTTATGAGCAGTTCTTC | CASSHTLGYEQFF
TRBJ2-3 | NA | NA | TRBV28 | TGTGCCAGCAGGGCCCCGGGACAACACACAGATACGCAGTATTTT | CASRAPGQHTDTQYF
TRBJ2-3 | NA | NA | TRBV5-1 | TGCGCCAGCAGCTTGGGACGGGGGTTCGGCACAGATACGCAGTATTTT | CASSLGRGFGTDTQYF
TRBJ2-7 | TRBD2 | NA | TRBV6-5 | TGTGCCAGCACCATACTAGCGGGGGGCCGTAGCGAGCAGTACTTC | CASTILAGGRSEQYF
TRBJ2-7 | TRBD2 | NA | TRBV2 | TGTGCCAGCAGTCCACGGGAATTTTCTAGCGGGAACAAAGGGCACGAGCAGTACTTC | CASSPREFSSGNKGHEQYF
TRBJ2-1 | TRBD2 | once | TRBV10-3 | TGTGCCACTCAACTAGCGGGGGGGCGAGATGAGCAGTTCTTC | CATQLAGGRDEQFF
TRBJ1-2 | NA | NA | TRBV11-2 | TGTGCCAGCAGCCCTACTTGGGGAGGCTACACCTTC | CASSPTWGGYTF
TRBJ2-7 | NA | NA | TRBV6-5 | TGTGCCAGCAGTCGAGGGACAAGTAGATACGAGCAGTACTTC | CASSRGTSRYEQYF
TRBJ1-6 | NA | once | TRBV27 | TGTGCCAGCAAATCGAGCACGAGCTCCTATAATTCACCCCTCCACTTT | CASKSSTSSYNSPLHF
TRBJ2-1 | NA | once | TRBV5-1 | TGCGCCAGCAGCCAATCTGGCGGGGTCTACAATGAGCAGTTCTTC | CASSQSGGVYNEQFF
TRBJ2-5 | NA | NA | TRBV2 | TGTGCCAGCAGCGTGGACAACCAAGAGACCCAGTACTTC | CASSVDNQETQYF
TRBJ1-4 | TRBD1 | NA | TRBV5-1 | TGCGCCAGCAGCTTTGGCGACAGGGCAACGAATGAAAAACTGTTTTTT | CASSFGDRATNEKLFF
TRBJ2-2 | TRBD1 | NA | TRBV10-3 | TGTGCCAGCAACCGGGACAGAGACACCGGGGAGCTGTTTTTT | CASNRDRDTGELFF
TRBJ2-7 | NA | NA | TRBV5-1 | TGCGCCAGCAGCTTACAGGGCACGAATTACGACGAGCAGTACTTC | CASSLQGTNYDEQYF
TRBJ1-1 | NA | once | TRBV11-1 | TGTGCCAGCAGCCGAAACAGGGCTTCGGCGACGAACACTGAAGCTTTCTTT | CASSRNRASATNTEAFF
TRBJ1-2 | NA | NA | TRBV7-2 | TGTGCCAGCAGCTCCCTAAGTGGCTACACCTTC | CASSSLSGYTF
TRBJ2-5 | NA | NA | TRBV5-1 | TGCGCCAGCAGCTTTTCCCCGGTATTTGGACAGTTCCAAGAGACCCAGTACTTC | CASSFSPVFGQFQETQYF
TRBJ1-2 | NA | NA | TRBV5-1 | TGCGCCAGCAGCTTTCAGGGTGGCAACTATGGCTACACCTTC | CASSFQGGNYGYTF
TRBJ2-5 | TRBD1 | few | TRBV2 | TGTGCCAGCAGTGAAGCGCTTCAGGGGACAGGGGCAGAGGCCCAGTACTTC | CASSEALQGTGAEAQYF
TRBJ2-5 | TRBD1 | NA | TRBV28 | TGTGCCAGCAGTTTGACAGGGGGAGAGACCCAGTACTTC | CASSLTGGETQYF
TRBJ2-1 | TRBD1 | NA | TRBV6-6 | TGTGCCAGCCAAGGGGGCGCGTACAATGAGCAGTTCTTC | CASQGGAYNEQFF
TRBJ1-1 | NA | NA | TRBV5-1 | TGCGCCAGCAGCCAGGCTTGGGACACTGAAGCTTTCTTT | CASSQAWDTEAFF
TRBJ2-7 | NA | NA | TRBV28 | TGTGCCAGCAGTTCACGGGGGAGGATCTACGAGCAGTACTTC | CASSSRGRIYEQYF
TRBJ1-5 | NA | NA | TRBV10-3 | TGTGCCATCAGTGAGTTGGGGAATGGCAATCAGCCCCAGCATTTT | CAISELGNGNQPQHF
TRBJ2-7 | NA | NA | TRBV13 | TGTGCCAGCAGTTCCCTAATTGGTGGGGAAGGAGCTTTCTCCTACGAGCAGTACTTC | CASSSLIGGEGAFSYEQYF